These T cell receptor beta chains were read from a single sample in a study of regulatory dendritic cells for organ transplantation. Method: immunoSEQ multiplex PCR; TCRdb's copy keeps in-frame clones and lacks some. Of 25,000 or so clones listed, around 80% were seen once; the top ten hold around 0.093%. Sequenced input: naive CD4+ T cells from blood. The receptors derive from a human donor in good health. CDR3s include the opening cysteine and the closing phenylalanine or tryptophan. D genes are given only for firm matches. For some rows the clone size is stated as once, few or many, or as a class when expanded; others skip it.

CDR3nt,CDR3aa,d_gene,v_gene,j_gene,abundance
TGTGCCAGCAGCCTACAGGGGTCAGATACGCAGTATTTT,CASSLQGSDTQYF,TRBD1,TRBV27,TRBJ2-3,once
TGTGCCAGCAGCTTGCCGACTAGCGGGGGACAGGATACGCAGTATTTT,CASSLPTSGGQDTQYF,TRBD2,TRBV13,TRBJ2-3,.
TGTGCCAGCAGCTTGGTCACCAGGGACGGGGAGCTGTTTTTT,CASSLVTRDGELFF,.,TRBV5-4,TRBJ2-2,.
TGCGCCAGCACCACCACACCTGGAAACACCATATATTTT,CASTTTPGNTIYF,.,TRBV10-1,TRBJ1-3,few
TGCGCCAGCAGCCAAGGCCGACCGGGACAGGGGGCCTATGGCTACACCTTC,CASSQGRPGQGAYGYTF,TRBD1,TRBV4-3,TRBJ1-2,.
TGCGCCAGCAGCCAAGGGGGGGAAAGAGAAAAACTGTTTTTT,CASSQGGEREKLFF,.,TRBV4-1,TRBJ1-4,.
TGTGCCAGTAGTCCTAGACAGGGGGCAACAGATACGCAGTATTTT,CASSPRQGATDTQYF,TRBD1,TRBV19,TRBJ2-3,.
TGTGCCAGCAGCTTGGCCTCGGTAGCGGGGGGCCTTGGAGTAGATACGCAGTATTTT,CASSLASVAGGLGVDTQYF,TRBD2,TRBV5-6,TRBJ2-3,.
TGTGCCAGCAGCTTCTCACCGGGACAGGGGGTCAGTGAGCAGTTCTTC,CASSFSPGQGVSEQFF,TRBD1,TRBV5-6,TRBJ2-1,.
TGCGCCAGCAGCCAAGAGCGATCGGGGGGGGGCACAGATACGCAGTATTTT,CASSQERSGGGTDTQYF,TRBD2,TRBV4-1,TRBJ2-3,.
TGTGCCAGCAGCTTGACGACACCTACGAACACCGGGGAGCTGTTTTTT,CASSLTTPTNTGELFF,.,TRBV11-2,TRBJ2-2,.
TGTGCCAGCAGTGAAGGGCAGGGGTTACACAATGAGCAGTTCTTC,CASSEGQGLHNEQFF,.,TRBV6-1,TRBJ2-1,.
TGTGCCAGCAGCGTCACTAGCGGGGGGAACAATGAGCAGTTCTTC,CASSVTSGGNNEQFF,TRBD2,TRBV5-4,TRBJ2-1,.
TGTGCCAGCTCGCGGACAGGGGATGAAAAACTGTTTTTT,CASSRTGDEKLFF,TRBD1,TRBV18,TRBJ1-4,.
TGTGCCAGCAGTGAAACTAGTCGGGACAGGGGCGATGAGCAGTTCTTC,CASSETSRDRGDEQFF,TRBD1,TRBV6-1,TRBJ2-1,.
TGCGCCAGCAGCCGTAGCGGGGGGAGCGCAGATACGCAGTATTTT,CASSRSGGSADTQYF,TRBD2,TRBV5-1,TRBJ2-3,.
TGTGCCAGCAGGTCCGGGACAGGGCCCCTGCCCCAGCATTTT,CASRSGTGPLPQHF,TRBD1,TRBV6-1,TRBJ1-5,.
TGCGCCAGCAGCGTACAGGGGGTTAACACTGAAGCTTTCTTT,CASSVQGVNTEAFF,TRBD1,TRBV5-1,TRBJ1-1,.
TGTGCCAGCAGGGACAGGGTGTCTGGGGCCAACGTCCTGACTTTC,CASRDRVSGANVLTF,TRBD1,TRBV2,TRBJ2-6,.
TGTGCCATCAGTGATCAGGGGCTGAGCAATCAGCCCCAGCATTTT,CAISDQGLSNQPQHF,.,TRBV10-3,TRBJ1-5,.
TGTGCCAGCAGGTTTGACAGGGACAATGAGCAGTTCTTC,CASRFDRDNEQFF,TRBD1,TRBV7-8,TRBJ2-1,.
TGCGCCAGCACTTCCACGACAGGGGCCAACAATGAGCAGTTCTTC,CASTSTTGANNEQFF,TRBD1,TRBV5-1,TRBJ2-1,.